This paragraph reports one T cell receptor beta chain. Antigen unknown. V was clipped by 0 bases and J by 2 bases, with 7 bases between them. The V gene's germline CDR1 is SGHRS and CDR2 YFSETQ. CDR3 length equals 14 residues. The study ran its PCR with 60 Vbeta and 13 Jbeta primers. The table came from immunoSEQ multiplex PCR; TCRdb's copy has only in-frame clones and leaves some out. Found here are 210,000 or so clones, roughly 78% of them singletons; the top ten hold 0.45% to 0.5%. This sample is part of a study of cytomegalovirus exposure and HLA in healthy donors. Findings of the study overall: Earlier findings revealed that most TCR beta V segments proved productive either about 87% or about 30% of the time. Likely technical artifact: a cluster of highly shared sequence variants.

The chain couples TRBV5-1 to TRBJ2-3; no firm D call. Sequencing was carried out using PBMCs. This receptor was obtained from a boy aged 5 to 17 in good health and CMV-seronegative. CDR3 sequence: CASSLEAVTDTQYF. CDR3 DNA: TGCGCCAGCAGCTTGGAGGCGGTCACAGATACGCAGTATTTT.